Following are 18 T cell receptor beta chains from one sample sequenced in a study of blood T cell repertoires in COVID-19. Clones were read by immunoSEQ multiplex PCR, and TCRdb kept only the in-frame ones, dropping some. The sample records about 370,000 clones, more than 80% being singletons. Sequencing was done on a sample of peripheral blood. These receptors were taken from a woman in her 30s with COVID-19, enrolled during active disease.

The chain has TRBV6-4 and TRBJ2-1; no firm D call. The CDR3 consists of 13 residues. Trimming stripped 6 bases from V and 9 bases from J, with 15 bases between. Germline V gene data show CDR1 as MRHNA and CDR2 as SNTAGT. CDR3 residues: CASSGQLAGEQFF. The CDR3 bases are TGTGCCAGCAGCGGCCAGCTGGCAGGTGAGCAGTTCTTC.

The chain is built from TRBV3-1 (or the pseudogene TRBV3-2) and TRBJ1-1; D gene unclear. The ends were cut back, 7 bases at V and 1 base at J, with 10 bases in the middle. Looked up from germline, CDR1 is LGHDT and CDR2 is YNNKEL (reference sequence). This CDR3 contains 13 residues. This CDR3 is CASTPGRNTEAFF. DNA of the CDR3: TGTGCCAGCACCCCGGGTAGGAACACTGAAGCTTTCTTT.

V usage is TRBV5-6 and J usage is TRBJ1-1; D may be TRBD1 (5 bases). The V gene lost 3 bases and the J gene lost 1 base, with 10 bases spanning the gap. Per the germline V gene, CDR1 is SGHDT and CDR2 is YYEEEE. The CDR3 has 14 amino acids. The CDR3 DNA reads TGTGCCAGCAGCTGGAGCAGGGCGAACACTGAAGCTTTCTTT. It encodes CASSWSRANTEAFF.

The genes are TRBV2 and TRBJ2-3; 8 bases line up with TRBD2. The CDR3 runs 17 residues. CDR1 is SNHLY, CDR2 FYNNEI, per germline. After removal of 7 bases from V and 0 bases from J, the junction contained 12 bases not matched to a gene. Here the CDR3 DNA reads TGTGCCAGCACCAACCCTACTAGCGGAATTAGCACAGATACGCAGTATTTT. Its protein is CASTNPTSGISTDTQYF.

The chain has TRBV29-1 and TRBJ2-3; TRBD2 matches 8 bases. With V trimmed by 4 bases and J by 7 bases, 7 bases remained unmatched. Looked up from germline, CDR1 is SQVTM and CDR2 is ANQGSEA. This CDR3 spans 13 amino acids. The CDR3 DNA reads TGCAGCGTTGCCGGGAGGGCCAAGAATACGCAGTATTTT. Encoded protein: CSVAGRAKNTQYF.

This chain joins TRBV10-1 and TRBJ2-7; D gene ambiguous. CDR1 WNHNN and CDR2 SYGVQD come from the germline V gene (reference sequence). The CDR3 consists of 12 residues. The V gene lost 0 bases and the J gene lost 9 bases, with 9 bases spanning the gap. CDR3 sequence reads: CASSESTGWQYF. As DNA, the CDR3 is TGCGCCAGCAGTGAGTCGACGGGTTGGCAGTACTTC.

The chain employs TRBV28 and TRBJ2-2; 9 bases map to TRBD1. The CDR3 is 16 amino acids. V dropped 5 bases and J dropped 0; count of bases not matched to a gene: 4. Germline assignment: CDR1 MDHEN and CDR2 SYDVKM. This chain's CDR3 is CASSPYRGPNTGELFF. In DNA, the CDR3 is TGTGCCAGCAGTCCGTACAGGGGGCCGAACACCGGGGAGCTGTTTTTT.

CDR3 amino acids: CASSATGTFNTGELFF. For the CDR3, the DNA is TGTGCCAGCAGCGCTACCGGGACTTTCAACACCGGGGAGCTGTTTTTT. The chain employs TRBV11-2 and TRBJ2-2, with D possibly TRBD2 on 6 matching bases. V was pared by 5 bases and J by 2 bases, with 15 bases between. Germline loops: CDR1 SGHAT, CDR2 FQNNGV. The CDR3 loop spans 16 amino acids.

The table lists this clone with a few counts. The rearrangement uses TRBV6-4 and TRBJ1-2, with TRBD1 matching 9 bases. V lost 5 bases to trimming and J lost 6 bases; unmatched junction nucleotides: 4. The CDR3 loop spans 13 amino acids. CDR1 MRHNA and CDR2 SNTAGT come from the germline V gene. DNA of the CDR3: TGTGCCAGCAGTCCCGGGACAGGGAATGGCTACACCTTC. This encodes CASSPGTGNGYTF.

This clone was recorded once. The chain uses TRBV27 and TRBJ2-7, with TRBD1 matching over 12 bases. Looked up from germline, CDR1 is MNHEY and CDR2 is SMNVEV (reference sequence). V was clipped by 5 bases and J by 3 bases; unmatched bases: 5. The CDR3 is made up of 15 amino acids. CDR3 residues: CASSEGTGGFYEQYV. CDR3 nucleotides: TGTGCCAGCAGTGAAGGGACAGGGGGCTTCTACGAGCAGTACGTC.

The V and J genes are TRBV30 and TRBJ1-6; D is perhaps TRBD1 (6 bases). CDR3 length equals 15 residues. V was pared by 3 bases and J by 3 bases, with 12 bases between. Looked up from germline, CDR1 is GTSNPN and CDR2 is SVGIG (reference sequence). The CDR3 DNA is TGTGCCTGGAGCCAGGGGAAGGGCTATAATTCACCCCTCCACTTT. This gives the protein CAWSQGKGYNSPLHF.

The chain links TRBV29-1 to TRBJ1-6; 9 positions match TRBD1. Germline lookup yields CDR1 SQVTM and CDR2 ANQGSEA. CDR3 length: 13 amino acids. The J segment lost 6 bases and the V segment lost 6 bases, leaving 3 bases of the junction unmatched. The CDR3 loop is CSVGQGPNSPLHF. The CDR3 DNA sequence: TGCAGCGTAGGACAGGGGCCTAATTCACCCCTCCACTTT.

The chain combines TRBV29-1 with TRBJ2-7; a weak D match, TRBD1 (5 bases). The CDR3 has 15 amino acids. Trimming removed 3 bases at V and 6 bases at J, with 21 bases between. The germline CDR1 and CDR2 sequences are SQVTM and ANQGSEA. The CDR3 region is CSVDKGYRGRGEQYF. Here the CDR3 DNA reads TGCAGCGTTGACAAAGGATACAGAGGAAGGGGCGAGCAGTACTTC.

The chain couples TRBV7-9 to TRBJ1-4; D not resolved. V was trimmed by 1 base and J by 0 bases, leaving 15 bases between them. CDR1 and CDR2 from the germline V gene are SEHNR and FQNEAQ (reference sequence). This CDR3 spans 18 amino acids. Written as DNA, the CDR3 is TGTGCCAGCAGCTTAGGGAGGGCCCTGTTTGCAACTAATGAAAAACTGTTTTTT. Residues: CASSLGRALFATNEKLFF.

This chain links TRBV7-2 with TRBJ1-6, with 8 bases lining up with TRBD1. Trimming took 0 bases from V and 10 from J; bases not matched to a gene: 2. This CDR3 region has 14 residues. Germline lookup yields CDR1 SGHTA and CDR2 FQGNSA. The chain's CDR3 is CASSLAGQESPLHF. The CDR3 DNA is TGTGCCAGCAGCTTAGCGGGACAGGAATCACCCCTCCACTTT.

CDR3 in DNA: TGCGCCAGCAGCCAAGATGGTCCGGGACTCTCCCAAGATACGCAGTATTTT. Its protein is CASSQDGPGLSQDTQYF. The chain joins TRBV4-3 to TRBJ2-3; tentatively, D is TRBD2 (6 bases). This CDR3 comprises 17 residues. CDR1 and CDR2 from the germline V gene are LGHNA and YSLEER. V shed 0 bases and J shed 5 bases, with 18 bases lying between them.

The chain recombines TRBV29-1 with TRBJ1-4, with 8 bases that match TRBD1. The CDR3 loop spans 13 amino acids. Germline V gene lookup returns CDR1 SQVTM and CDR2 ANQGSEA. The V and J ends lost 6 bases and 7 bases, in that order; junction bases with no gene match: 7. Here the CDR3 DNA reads TGCAGCGTCTCAGGGGGCAGGGGTGAAAAACTGTTTTTT. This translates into CSVSGGRGEKLFF.

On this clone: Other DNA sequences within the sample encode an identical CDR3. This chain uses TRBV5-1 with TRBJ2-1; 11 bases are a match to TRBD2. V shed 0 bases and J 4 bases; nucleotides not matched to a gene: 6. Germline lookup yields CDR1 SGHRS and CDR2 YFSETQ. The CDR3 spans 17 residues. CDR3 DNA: TGCGCCAGCAGCTTGGGCCTCCTAGCGGGGGGATACAATGAGCAGTTCTTC. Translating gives CASSLGLLAGGYNEQFF.